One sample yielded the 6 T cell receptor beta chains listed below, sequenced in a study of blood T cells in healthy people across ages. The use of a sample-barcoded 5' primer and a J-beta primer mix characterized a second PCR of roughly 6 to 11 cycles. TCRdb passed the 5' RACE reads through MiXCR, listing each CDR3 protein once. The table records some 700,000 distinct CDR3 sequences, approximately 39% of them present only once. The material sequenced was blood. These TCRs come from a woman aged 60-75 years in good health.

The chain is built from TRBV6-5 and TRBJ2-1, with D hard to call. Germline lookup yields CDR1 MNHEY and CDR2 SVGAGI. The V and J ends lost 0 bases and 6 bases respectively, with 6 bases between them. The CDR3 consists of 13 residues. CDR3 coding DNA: TGTGCCAGCAGTTACTCGTCCATCAATGAGCAGTTCTTC. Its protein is CASSYSSINEQFF.

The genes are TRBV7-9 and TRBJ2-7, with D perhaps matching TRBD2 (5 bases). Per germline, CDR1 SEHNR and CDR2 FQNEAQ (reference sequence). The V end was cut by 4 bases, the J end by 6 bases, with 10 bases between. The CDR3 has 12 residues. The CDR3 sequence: CASSSESGEQYF. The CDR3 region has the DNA TGTGCCAGCAGCTCGGAGAGCGGCGAGCAGTACTTC.

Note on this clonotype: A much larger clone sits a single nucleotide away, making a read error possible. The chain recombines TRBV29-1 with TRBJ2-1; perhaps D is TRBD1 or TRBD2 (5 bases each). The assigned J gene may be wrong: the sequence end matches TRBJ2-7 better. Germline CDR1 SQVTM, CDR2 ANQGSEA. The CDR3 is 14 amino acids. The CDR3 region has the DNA TGCAGCGAATTGGCCGGGACCAATCCCAATGAGCAGTACTTC. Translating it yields CSELAGTNPNEQYF.

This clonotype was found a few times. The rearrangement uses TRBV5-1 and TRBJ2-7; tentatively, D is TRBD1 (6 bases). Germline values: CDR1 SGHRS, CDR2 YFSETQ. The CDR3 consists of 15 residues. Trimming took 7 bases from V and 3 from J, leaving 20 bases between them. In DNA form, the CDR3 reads TGCGCCAGCGGGGACCTTGTTAAACAGGGCTACGAGCAGTACTTC. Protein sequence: CASGDLVKQGYEQYF.

CDR3 sequence: CASSWTSMKTQYF. The CDR3 nucleotides read TGTGCCAGCAGTTGGACTAGCATGAAGACCCAGTACTTC. This chain joins TRBV28 and TRBJ2-5; the match to TRBD2 covers 8 bases. V was pared by 4 bases and J by 6 bases, with 4 bases of the junction left unmatched. This CDR3 comprises 13 residues. Looked up from germline, CDR1 is MDHEN and CDR2 is SYDVKM. Using reference TRBV28 and TRBJ2-5 for the parts outside the CDR3, the full variable domain is DVKVTQSSRYLVKRTGEKVFLECVQDMDHENMFWYRQDPGLGLRLIYFSYDVKMKEKGDIPEGYSVSREKKERFSLILESASTNQTSMYLCASSWTSMKTQYFGPGTRLLVL.

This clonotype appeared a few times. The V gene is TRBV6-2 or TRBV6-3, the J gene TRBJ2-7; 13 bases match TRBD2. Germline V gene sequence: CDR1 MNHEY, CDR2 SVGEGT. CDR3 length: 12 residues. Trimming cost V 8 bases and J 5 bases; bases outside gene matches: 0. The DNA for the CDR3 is TGTGCCAGCGGGACTAGCGGGAACGAGCAGTACTTC. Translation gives CASGTSGNEQYF.